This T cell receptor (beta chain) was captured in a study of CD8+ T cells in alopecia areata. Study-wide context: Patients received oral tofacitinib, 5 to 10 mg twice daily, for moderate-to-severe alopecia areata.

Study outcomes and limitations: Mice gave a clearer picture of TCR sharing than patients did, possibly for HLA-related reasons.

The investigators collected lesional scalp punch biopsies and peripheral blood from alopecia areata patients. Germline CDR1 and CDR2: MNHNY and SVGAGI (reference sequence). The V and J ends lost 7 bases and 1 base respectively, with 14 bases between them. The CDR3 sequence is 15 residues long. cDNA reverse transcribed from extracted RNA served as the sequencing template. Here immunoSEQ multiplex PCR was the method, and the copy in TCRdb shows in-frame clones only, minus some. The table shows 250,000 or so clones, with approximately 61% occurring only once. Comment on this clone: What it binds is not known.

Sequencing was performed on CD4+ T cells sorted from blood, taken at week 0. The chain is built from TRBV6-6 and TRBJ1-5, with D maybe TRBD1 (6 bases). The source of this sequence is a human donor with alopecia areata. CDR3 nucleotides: TGTGCCAGCATCCAACAGGGTAACAGCAATCAGCCCCAGCATTTT. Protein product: CASIQQGNSNQPQHF.